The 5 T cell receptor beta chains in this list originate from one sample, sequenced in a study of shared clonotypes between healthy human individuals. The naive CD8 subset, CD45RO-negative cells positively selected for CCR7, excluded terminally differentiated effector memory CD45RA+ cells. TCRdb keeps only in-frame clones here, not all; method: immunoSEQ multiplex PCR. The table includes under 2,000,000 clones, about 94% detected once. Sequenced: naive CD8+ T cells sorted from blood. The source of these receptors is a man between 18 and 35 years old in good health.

The CDR3: CASSLEGRRGEQFF. The CDR3 bases are TGTGCCAGCAGCTTAGAGGGCCGGCGCGGTGAGCAGTTCTTC. The chain is built from TRBV7-9 and TRBJ2-1; D not certain. The CDR3 totals 14 residues. Germline CDR1 SEHNR, CDR2 FQNEAQ (reference sequence). V dropped 1 base and J dropped 9 bases, with 13 bases sitting between them. Full variable domain (remainder filled in from reference TRBV7-9 and TRBJ2-1): DTGVSQNPRHKITKRGQNVTFRCDPISEHNRLYWYRQTLGQGPEFLTYFQNEAQLEKSRLLSDRFSAERPKGSFSTLEIQRTEQGDSAMYLCASSLEGRRGEQFFGPGTRLTVL.

The CDR3, as DNA: TGTGCCAGCAGCTCACAGGGTAGGATGAACACTGAAGCTTTCTTT. This translates into CASSSQGRMNTEAFF. The chain is built from TRBV11-1 and TRBJ1-1, with a weak D call TRBD1 (6 bases). The CDR3 length is 15 residues. The germline V gene encodes CDR1 SGHAT and CDR2 FQDESV (reference sequence). The V gene lost 4 bases and the J gene lost 0 bases, with 12 bases spanning the gap.

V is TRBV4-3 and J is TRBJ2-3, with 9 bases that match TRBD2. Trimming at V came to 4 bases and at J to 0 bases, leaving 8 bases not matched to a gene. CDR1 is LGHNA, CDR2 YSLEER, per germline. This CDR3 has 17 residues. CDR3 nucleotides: TGCGCCAGCAGCCCCTACTGGACTAGCGACAGCACAGATACGCAGTATTTT. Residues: CASSPYWTSDSTDTQYF.

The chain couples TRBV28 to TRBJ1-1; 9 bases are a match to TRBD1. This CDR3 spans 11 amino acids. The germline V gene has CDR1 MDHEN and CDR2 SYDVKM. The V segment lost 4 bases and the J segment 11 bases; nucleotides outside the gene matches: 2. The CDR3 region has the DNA TGTGCCAGCAGTTGGGACAGGGCGGCTTTCTTT. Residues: CASSWDRAAFF.

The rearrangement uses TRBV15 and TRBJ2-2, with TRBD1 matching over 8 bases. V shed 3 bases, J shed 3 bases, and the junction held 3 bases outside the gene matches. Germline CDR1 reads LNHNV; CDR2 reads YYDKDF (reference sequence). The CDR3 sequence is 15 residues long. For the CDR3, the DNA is TGTGCCACCAGCAGGGTGACAGGGGACACCGGGGAGCTGTTTTTT. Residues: CATSRVTGDTGELFF. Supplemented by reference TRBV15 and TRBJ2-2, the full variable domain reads DAMVIQNPRYQVTQFGKPVTLSCSQTLNHNVMYWYQQKSSQAPKLLFHYYDKDFNNEADTPDNFQSRRPNTSFCFLDIRSPGLGDTAMYLCATSRVTGDTGELFFGEGSRLTVL.